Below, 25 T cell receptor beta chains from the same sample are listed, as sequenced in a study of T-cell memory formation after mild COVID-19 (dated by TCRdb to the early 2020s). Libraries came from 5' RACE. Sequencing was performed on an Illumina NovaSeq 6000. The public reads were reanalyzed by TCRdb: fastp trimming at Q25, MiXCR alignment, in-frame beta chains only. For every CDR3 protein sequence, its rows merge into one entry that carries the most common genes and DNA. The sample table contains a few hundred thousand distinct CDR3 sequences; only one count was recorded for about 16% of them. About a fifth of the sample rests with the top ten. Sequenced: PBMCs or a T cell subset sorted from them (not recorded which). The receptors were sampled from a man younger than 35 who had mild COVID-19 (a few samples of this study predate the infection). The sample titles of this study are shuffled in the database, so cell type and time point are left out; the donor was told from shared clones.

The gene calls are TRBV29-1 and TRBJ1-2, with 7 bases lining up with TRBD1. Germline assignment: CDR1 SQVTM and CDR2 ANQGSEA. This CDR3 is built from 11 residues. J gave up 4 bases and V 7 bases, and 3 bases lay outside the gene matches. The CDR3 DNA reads TGCAGCGCCGGGGACAGCTATGGCTACACCTTC. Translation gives CSAGDSYGYTF. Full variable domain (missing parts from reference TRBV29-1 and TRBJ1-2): SAVISQKPSRDICQRGTSLTIQCQVDSQVTMMFWYRQQPGQSLTLIATANQGSEATYESGFVIDKFPISRPNLTFSTLTVSNMSPEDSSIYLCSAGDSYGYTFGSGTRLTVV.

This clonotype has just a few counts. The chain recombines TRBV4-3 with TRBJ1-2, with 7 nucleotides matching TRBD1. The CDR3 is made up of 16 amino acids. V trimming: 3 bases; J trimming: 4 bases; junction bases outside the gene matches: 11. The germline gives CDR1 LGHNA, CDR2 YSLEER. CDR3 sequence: CASSQGTGTAFYGYTF. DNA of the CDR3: TGCGCCAGCAGCCAGGGGACCGGGACAGCCTTCTATGGCTACACCTTC.

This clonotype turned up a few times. CDR3 coding DNA: TGTGCCAGCACCTTCTGGGATGAAGCTTTCTTT. It codes for CASTFWDEAFF. The rearrangement joins TRBV12-3 or TRBV12-4 to TRBJ1-1; D uncertain. Trimming stripped 7 bases from V and 7 bases from J, with 10 bases between. The CDR3 runs 11 residues.

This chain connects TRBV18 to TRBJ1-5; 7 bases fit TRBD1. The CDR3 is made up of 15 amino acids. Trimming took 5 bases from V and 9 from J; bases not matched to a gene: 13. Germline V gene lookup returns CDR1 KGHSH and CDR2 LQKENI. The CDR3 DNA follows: TGTGCCAGCTCAGCCACCGGGACAGTCATCACGCCCCAGCATTTT. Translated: CASSATGTVITPQHF.

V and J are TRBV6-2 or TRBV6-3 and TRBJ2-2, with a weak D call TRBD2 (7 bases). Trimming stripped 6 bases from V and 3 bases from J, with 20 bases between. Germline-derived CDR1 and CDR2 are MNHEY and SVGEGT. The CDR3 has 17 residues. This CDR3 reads CASSHGRGGRYTGELFF. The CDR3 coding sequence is TGTGCCAGCAGCCACGGGCGCGGGGGCCGCTACACCGGGGAGCTGTTTTTT.

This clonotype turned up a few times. For the CDR3, the DNA is TGCGCCAGCAGCTTGGCACTACAGGGGGCTCAAGCAACTAATGAAAAACTGTTTTTT. Its protein is CASSLALQGAQATNEKLFF. This chain joins TRBV5-1 and TRBJ1-4; 9 positions agree with TRBD1. Trimming at V came to 0 bases and at J to 0 bases, leaving 9 bases not matched to a gene. Germline V gene data show CDR1 as SGHRS and CDR2 as YFSETQ. The CDR3 sequence is 19 residues long.

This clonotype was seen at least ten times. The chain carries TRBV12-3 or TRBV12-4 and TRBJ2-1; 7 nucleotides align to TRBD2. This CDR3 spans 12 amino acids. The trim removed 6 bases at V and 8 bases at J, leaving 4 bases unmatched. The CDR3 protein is CASSLTSDEQFF. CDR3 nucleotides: TGTGCCAGCAGCCTTACTAGCGATGAGCAGTTCTTC.

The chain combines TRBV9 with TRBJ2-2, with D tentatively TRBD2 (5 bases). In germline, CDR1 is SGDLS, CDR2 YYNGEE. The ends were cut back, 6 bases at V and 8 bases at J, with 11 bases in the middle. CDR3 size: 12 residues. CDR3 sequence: CASKKEVGELFF. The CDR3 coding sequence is TGTGCCAGCAAGAAGGAGGTGGGGGAGCTGTTTTTT.

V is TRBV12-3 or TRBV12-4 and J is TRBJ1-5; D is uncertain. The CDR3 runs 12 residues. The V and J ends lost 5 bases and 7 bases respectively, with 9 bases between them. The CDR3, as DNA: TGTGCCAGCAGTCGGCCAGGACAGCCCCAGCATTTT. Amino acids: CASSRPGQPQHF.

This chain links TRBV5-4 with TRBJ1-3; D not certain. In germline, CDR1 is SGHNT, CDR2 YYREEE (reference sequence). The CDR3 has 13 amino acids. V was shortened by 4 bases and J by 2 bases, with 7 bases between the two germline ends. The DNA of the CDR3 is TGTGCCAGCAGCGCCCGTCCTGGAAACACCATATATTTT. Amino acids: CASSARPGNTIYF.

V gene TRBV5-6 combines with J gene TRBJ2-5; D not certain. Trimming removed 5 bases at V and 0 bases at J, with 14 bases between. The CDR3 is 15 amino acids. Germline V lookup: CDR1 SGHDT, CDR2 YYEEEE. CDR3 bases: TGTGCCAGCAGTTGGTTACGGCCGTACCAAGAGACCCAGTACTTC. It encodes CASSWLRPYQETQYF.

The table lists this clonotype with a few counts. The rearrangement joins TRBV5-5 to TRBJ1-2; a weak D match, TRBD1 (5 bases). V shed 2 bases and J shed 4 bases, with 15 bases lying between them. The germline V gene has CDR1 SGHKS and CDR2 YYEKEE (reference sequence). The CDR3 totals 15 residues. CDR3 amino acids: CASSFGGGRGYGYTF. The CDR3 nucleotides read TGTGCCAGCAGCTTTGGTGGGGGAAGAGGCTATGGCTACACCTTC.

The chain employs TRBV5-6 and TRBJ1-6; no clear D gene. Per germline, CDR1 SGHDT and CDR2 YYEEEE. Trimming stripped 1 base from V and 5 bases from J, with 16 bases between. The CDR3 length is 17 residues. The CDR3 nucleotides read TGTGCCAGCAGCTTGATTGTGGGCCCTGGAGATAATTCACCCCTCCACTTT. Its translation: CASSLIVGPGDNSPLHF. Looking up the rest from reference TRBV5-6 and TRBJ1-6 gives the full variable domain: DAGVTQSPTHLIKTRGQQVTLRCSPKSGHDTVSWYQQALGQGPQFIFQYYEEEERQRGNFPDRFSGHQFPNYSSELNVNALLLGDSALYLCASSLIVGPGDNSPLHFGNGTRLTVT.

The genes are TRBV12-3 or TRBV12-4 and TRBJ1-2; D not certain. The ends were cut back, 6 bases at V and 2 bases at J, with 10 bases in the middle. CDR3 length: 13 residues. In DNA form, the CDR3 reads TGTGCCAGCAGGCTCACCGGCAACTATGGCTACACCTTC. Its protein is CASRLTGNYGYTF.

This chain's CDR3 is CASSLFRGSQETQYF. The DNA for the CDR3 is TGTGCCAGCAGCTTATTTCGGGGGTCACAAGAGACCCAGTACTTC. V and J are TRBV7-2 and TRBJ2-5, with D possibly being TRBD2 (6 bases). The CDR3 runs to 15 residues. Germline CDR1 is SGHTA and CDR2 is FQGNSA. Trimming cost V 2 bases and J 2 bases, with 12 bases left between them.

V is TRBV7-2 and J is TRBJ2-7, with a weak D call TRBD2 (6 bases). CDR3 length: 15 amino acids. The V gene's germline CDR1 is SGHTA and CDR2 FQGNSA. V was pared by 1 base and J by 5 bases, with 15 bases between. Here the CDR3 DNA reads TGTGCCAGCAGCTTAGGAGGGAGGAAAGGGGACGAGCAGTACGTC. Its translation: CASSLGGRKGDEQYV.

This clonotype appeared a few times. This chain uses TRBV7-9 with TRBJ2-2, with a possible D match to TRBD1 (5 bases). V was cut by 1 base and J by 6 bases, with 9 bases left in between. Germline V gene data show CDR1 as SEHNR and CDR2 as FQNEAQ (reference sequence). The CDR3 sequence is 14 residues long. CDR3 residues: CASSLEAGPGELFF. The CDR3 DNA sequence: TGTGCCAGCAGCTTAGAAGCAGGGCCCGGGGAGCTGTTTTTT.

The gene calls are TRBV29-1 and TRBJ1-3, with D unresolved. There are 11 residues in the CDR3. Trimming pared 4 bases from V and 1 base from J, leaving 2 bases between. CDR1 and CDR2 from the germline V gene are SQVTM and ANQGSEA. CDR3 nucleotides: TGCAGCGTTGGGTCTGGAAACACCATATATTTT. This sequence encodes CSVGSGNTIYF. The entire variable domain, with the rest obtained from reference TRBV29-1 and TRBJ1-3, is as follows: SAVISQKPSRDICQRGTSLTIQCQVDSQVTMMFWYRQQPGQSLTLIATANQGSEATYESGFVIDKFPISRPNLTFSTLTVSNMSPEDSSIYLCSVGSGNTIYFGEGSWLTVV.

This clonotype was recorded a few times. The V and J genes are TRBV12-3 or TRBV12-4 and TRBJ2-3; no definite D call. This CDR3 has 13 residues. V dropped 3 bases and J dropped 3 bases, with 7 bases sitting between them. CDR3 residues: CASSFRRTDTQYF. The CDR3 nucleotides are TGTGCCAGCAGTTTTCGGCGGACAGATACGCAGTATTTT.

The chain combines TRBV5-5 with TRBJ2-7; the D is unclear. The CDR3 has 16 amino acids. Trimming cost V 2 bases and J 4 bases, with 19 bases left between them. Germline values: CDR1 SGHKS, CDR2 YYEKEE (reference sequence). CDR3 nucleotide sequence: TGTGCCAGCAGCTTTTCCCCCACAGTAGCACTGTACGAGCAGTACGTC. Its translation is CASSFSPTVALYEQYV.

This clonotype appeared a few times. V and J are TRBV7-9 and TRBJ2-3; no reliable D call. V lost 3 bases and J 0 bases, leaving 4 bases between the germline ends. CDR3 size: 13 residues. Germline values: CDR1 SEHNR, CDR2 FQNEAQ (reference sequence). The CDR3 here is CASSFVSTDTQYF. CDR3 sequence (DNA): TGTGCCAGCAGCTTTGTCAGCACAGATACGCAGTATTTT. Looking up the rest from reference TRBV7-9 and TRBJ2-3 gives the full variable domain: DTGVSQNPRHKITKRGQNVTFRCDPISEHNRLYWYRQTLGQGPEFLTYFQNEAQLEKSRLLSDRFSAERPKGSFSTLEIQRTEQGDSAMYLCASSFVSTDTQYFGPGTRLTVL.

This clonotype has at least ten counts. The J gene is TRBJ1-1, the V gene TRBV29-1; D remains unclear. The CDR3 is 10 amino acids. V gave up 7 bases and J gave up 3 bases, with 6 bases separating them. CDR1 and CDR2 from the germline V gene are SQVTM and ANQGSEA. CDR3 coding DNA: TGCAGCGGGATGGACACTGAAGCTTTCTTT. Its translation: CSGMDTEAFF.

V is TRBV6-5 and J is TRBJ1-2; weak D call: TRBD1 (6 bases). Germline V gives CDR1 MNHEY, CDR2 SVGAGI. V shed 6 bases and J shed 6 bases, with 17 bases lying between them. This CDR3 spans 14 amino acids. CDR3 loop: CASRPTGTSDGYTF. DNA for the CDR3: TGTGCCAGCAGGCCCACCGGGACATCGGATGGCTACACCTTC.

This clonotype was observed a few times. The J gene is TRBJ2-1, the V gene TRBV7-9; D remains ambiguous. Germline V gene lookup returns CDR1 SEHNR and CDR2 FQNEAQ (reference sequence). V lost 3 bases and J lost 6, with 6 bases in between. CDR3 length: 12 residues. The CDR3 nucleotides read TGTGCCAGCAGCTTGAGAGTCAATGAGCAGTTCTTC. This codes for CASSLRVNEQFF.

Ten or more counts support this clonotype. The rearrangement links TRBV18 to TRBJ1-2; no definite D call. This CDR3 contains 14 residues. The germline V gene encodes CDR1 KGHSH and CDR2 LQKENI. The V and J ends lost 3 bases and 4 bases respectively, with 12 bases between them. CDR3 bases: TGTGCCAGCTCACCGGCATCTGATTCCTATGGCTACACCTTC. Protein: CASSPASDSYGYTF.